This is a list of T cell receptor beta chains from one sample in a study of cytomegalovirus exposure and HLA in healthy donors. The protocol was immunoSEQ multiplex PCR, while the TCRdb copy is restricted to in-frame clones and leaves out a portion. The sample lists approximately 170,000 clones, more than 70% occurring once. The material sequenced was PBMCs. The receptors were gathered from a man between 25 and 39 years old in good health and CMV-seropositive. Each CDR3 is given with its conserved first and last residue. A D gene is named only where the DNA matches it firmly. Some rows mark clone size as missing; the rest say once, few, many or name a class of expanded clone.

CDR3 DNA | CDR3 protein | D gene | J gene | V gene | clone size
TGTGCCAGCAGCGACCAGGCTCAGGGGGGAGAGCAGTACTTC | CASSDQAQGGEQYF | NA | TRBJ2-7 | TRBV11-3 | few
TGCAGTGCTAGTGGGGCAGAAAAACTGTTTTTT | CSASGAEKLFF | NA | TRBJ1-4 | TRBV20-1 | once
TGCGCCAGCAGCACCCGAGACAGGGGAAACTACGAGCAGTACTTC | CASSTRDRGNYEQYF | TRBD1 | TRBJ2-7 | TRBV4-1 | NA
TGTGCCAGCAGCTCTCCCCGGGACAGGGTGGACGAGCAGTACTTC | CASSSPRDRVDEQYF | TRBD1 | TRBJ2-7 | TRBV5-4 | NA
TGTGCCAGCAGTTACCTGGGGACAGCGGCTGAAGCTTTCTTT | CASSYLGTAAEAFF | TRBD1 | TRBJ1-1 | TRBV6-5 | once
TGTGCCAGCAGTCCTACGACTAGCGGGACCGGGGAGCTGTTTTTT | CASSPTTSGTGELFF | TRBD2 | TRBJ2-2 | TRBV6-4 | few
TGTGCCAGCAGTTCCGGGGCTAATGAAAAACTGTTTTTT | CASSSGANEKLFF | NA | TRBJ1-4 | TRBV28 | NA
TGTGCCAGCAGCTTAGGAGGGGGCCGGTCCTACGAGCAGTACTTC | CASSLGGGRSYEQYF | TRBD1 | TRBJ2-7 | TRBV11-2 | NA
TGTGCCATCCGTGCTAACGGGGTTGCCTACGAGCAGTACTTC | CAIRANGVAYEQYF | NA | TRBJ2-7 | TRBV10-3 | NA
TGTGCCAGCAGTTACTCAGCGGGGTCCACAGATACGCAGTATTTT | CASSYSAGSTDTQYF | TRBD2 | TRBJ2-3 | TRBV6-6 | NA
TGTGCCAGCCGGCGGGCAGGACCCTACGAGCAGTACTTC | CASRRAGPYEQYF | NA | TRBJ2-7 | TRBV27 | NA
TGTGCCAGCAGCTTCCCATCTAGACAGGGGGCGAACACCGGGGAGCTGTTTTTT | CASSFPSRQGANTGELFF | TRBD1 | TRBJ2-2 | TRBV11-2 | large
TGCGCCAGCAGCCTGGGCGAAGCCCCCACAGATACGCAGTATTTT | CASSLGEAPTDTQYF | NA | TRBJ2-3 | TRBV5-1 | NA
TGTGCCAGCAGTTTATGGCCAGGGGGCACAGAGCAGTACTTC | CASSLWPGGTEQYF | TRBD1 | TRBJ2-7 | TRBV28 | few
TGTGCCAGCAGCCCCGGGACAGGAGGGGACATTCAGTACTTC | CASSPGTGGDIQYF | TRBD1 | TRBJ2-4 | TRBV6-6 | NA
TGTGCCAGCAACGGGAACTATGGCTACACCTTC | CASNGNYGYTF | NA | TRBJ1-2 | TRBV27 | NA
TGTGCCAGCAGCGGTGACAGGGGCCCTCCTAACACTGAAGCTTTCTTT | CASSGDRGPPNTEAFF | TRBD1 | TRBJ1-1 | TRBV5-6 | NA
TGTGCCAGCAGTCCCCGGGGGGGGAGCTCCTACGAGCAGTACTTC | CASSPRGGSSYEQYF | TRBD2 | TRBJ2-7 | TRBV6-6 | NA
TGTGCCAGTAGTACCGGGTGGGGGGGAGGGAACACTGAAGCTTTCTTT | CASSTGWGGGNTEAFF | NA | TRBJ1-1 | TRBV19 | few
TGTGCCAGCAGCCCAAAAACCGGGACTAGCGGGAGAGCCCCCCTTAGCTCCTACGAGCAGTACTTC | CASSPKTGTSGRAPLSSYEQYF | TRBD2 | TRBJ2-7 | TRBV7-6 | NA
TGTGCCAGCAGCCTACCCGGACAGGACTATGGCTACACCTTC | CASSLPGQDYGYTF | TRBD1 | TRBJ1-2 | TRBV7-9 | few
TGTGCCAGCAGTTGGCCAGGGGTTTTCGAGCAGTACTTC | CASSWPGVFEQYF | NA | TRBJ2-7 | TRBV28 | NA
TGTGCCAGTACCCCTAGACTAGCGGGAGTATACGAGCAGTACTTC | CASTPRLAGVYEQYF | TRBD2 | TRBJ2-7 | TRBV19 | NA
TGTGCCAGCAGGGGGCAGGGGAGAAGAGGGGAGCTGTTTTTT | CASRGQGRRGELFF | NA | TRBJ2-2 | TRBV2 | NA
TGTGCCAGCAGCTCCGGGGCGGGGGGAAAAGAGACCCAGTACTTC | CASSSGAGGKETQYF | TRBD2 | TRBJ2-5 | TRBV5-4 | NA
TGTGCCAGTAGAGGGACAGGGGGCACTGAAGCTTTCTTT | CASRGTGGTEAFF | TRBD1 | TRBJ1-1 | TRBV19 | NA
TGTGCCAGCAGCTTGGGGCCGGGGGAAAGTGGGACCTACGAGCAGTACTTC | CASSLGPGESGTYEQYF | NA | TRBJ2-7 | TRBV5-6 | NA
TGTGCCATCAGTGAGTCTCGACAGGGCATTAACTATGGCTACACCTTC | CAISESRQGINYGYTF | TRBD1 | TRBJ1-2 | TRBV10-3 | NA
TGTGCCAGTAGTATAGATGGGGTGGTAGCGGGGCCCACAGATACGCAGTATTTT | CASSIDGVVAGPTDTQYF | TRBD2 | TRBJ2-3 | TRBV19 | few
TGTGCCAGTAACTCCGGACAGGGACTGAATTCACCCCTCCACTTT | CASNSGQGLNSPLHF | TRBD1 | TRBJ1-6 | TRBV19 | NA
TGTGCCAGCAGCGGTGGAGTGTTCAATGAGCAGTTCTTC | CASSGGVFNEQFF | NA | TRBJ2-1 | TRBV9 | NA
TGTGCCTGGAGCCTTGGACTAGGGGGGTACAATGAGCAGTTCTTC | CAWSLGLGGYNEQFF | NA | TRBJ2-1 | TRBV30 | NA
TGTGCCATCGGCTACAATGAGCAGTTCTTC | CAIGYNEQFF | NA | TRBJ2-1 | TRBV15 | NA
TGTGCCAGCAAGGACTTCAGGGGAGAAGCTTTCTTT | CASKDFRGEAFF | NA | TRBJ1-1 | TRBV6-5 | NA
TGTGCCAGCTCACCACCGCTGAGTAATTCACCCCTCCACTTT | CASSPPLSNSPLHF | NA | TRBJ1-6 | TRBV18 | NA
TGTGCTAGTGGTTCGGGGGTTTATTCACCCCTCCACTTT | CASGSGVYSPLHF | NA | TRBJ1-6 | TRBV12-5 | NA
TGTGCCAGCAGCTTTGACAGGTCTTCCTACAATGAGCAGTTCTTC | CASSFDRSSYNEQFF | NA | TRBJ2-1 | TRBV5-8 | NA
TGTGCCAGCAGCTTAGTAGGAGGAGTAGCCAAAAACATTCAGTACTTC | CASSLVGGVAKNIQYF | NA | TRBJ2-4 | TRBV7-2 | few
TGTGCCAGCAGCACCCGGCTGGGGGCCAATCAGCCCCAGCATTTT | CASSTRLGANQPQHF | NA | TRBJ1-5 | TRBV11-2 | NA
TGTGCCACCACGGCGGGGACTGATAACTATGGCTACACCTTC | CATTAGTDNYGYTF | NA | TRBJ1-2 | TRBV10-3 | NA
TGTTCCAGCAGCTCCTTCAAAGGGGGCGCGACTCCAGGCTACACCTTC | CSSSSFKGGATPGYTF | TRBD1 | TRBJ1-2 | TRBV7-9 | few
TGCGCCAGCAGCCAAGATAGCAGGACAGGGATCTACGAGCAGTACTTC | CASSQDSRTGIYEQYF | TRBD1 | TRBJ2-7 | TRBV4-1 | NA
TGTGCCAGCAGTCCCGGACAGCCCTACGAGCAGTACTTC | CASSPGQPYEQYF | NA | TRBJ2-7 | TRBV7-2 | NA
TGTGCCAGTAGTCCGGGGACACTATCTAACTATGGCTACACCTTC | CASSPGTLSNYGYTF | NA | TRBJ1-2 | TRBV19 | once
TGTGCTAGCAGCTTAGCGGTGGGACAGGAGACCCAGTACTTC | CASSLAVGQETQYF | NA | TRBJ2-5 | TRBV7-7 | NA
TGCAGCGTGGCCGGACTAGCGGACTCCTACGAGCAGTACTTC | CSVAGLADSYEQYF | TRBD2 | TRBJ2-7 | TRBV29-1 | few
TGCGCCAGCAGCCCCTTTAGGCTAGCGGACCCCTACGAGCAGTACTTC | CASSPFRLADPYEQYF | TRBD2 | TRBJ2-7 | TRBV4-1 | few
TGTGCCAGCAGCTCCCGAGGGAGGGGCAATCAGCCCCAGCATTTT | CASSSRGRGNQPQHF | NA | TRBJ1-5 | TRBV5-6 | NA